Given below is one T cell receptor beta chain in context. A junction end diverges from the germline sequence, so it may reflect a read error. The germline gives CDR1 SEHNR, CDR2 FQNEAQ (reference sequence). This CDR3 has 12 amino acids. The data were obtained in a study of cytomegalovirus exposure and HLA in healthy donors. PCR involved 60 Vbeta and 13 Jbeta primers. TCRdb's table, derived via immunoSEQ multiplex PCR, lists solely in-frame clones and lacks some. The sample totals 95,000 to 110,000 clones. The source is a man in his forties in good health and CMV-seronegative. The chain is built from TRBV7-9 and TRBJ2-6, with 7 bases fitting TRBD1. Sequenced sample: PBMCs. DNA of the CDR3: TGTGCCAGCAGCACGGGACGAACAGGGGTAATCTTC. Encoded protein: CASSTGRTGVIF.